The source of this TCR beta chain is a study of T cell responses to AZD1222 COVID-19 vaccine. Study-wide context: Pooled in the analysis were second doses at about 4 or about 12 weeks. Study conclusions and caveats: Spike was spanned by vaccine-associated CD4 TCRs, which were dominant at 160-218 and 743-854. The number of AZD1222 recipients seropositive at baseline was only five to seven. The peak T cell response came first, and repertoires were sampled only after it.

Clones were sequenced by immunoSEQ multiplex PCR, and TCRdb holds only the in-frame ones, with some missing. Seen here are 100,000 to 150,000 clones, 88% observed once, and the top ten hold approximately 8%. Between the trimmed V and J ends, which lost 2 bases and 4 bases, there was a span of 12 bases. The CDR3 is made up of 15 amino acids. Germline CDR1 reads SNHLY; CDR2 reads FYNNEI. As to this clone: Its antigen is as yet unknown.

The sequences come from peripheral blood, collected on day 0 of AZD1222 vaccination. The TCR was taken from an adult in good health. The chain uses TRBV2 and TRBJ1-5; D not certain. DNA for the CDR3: TGTGCCAGCAGTGAAAACCCAGTGGGTAATCAGCCCCAGCATTTT. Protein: CASSENPVGNQPQHF.